The 11 T cell receptor beta chains below all came from one sample that was sequenced in a study of blood T cell repertoires in COVID-19. Assay: immunoSEQ multiplex PCR; the TCRdb copy retains only in-frame clones and omits some. The table has 45,000 to 55,000 clones, about 86% seen once. The sample taken for sequencing was peripheral blood. The receptors derive from a man between 65 and 85 years old with active COVID-19.

The chain carries TRBV19 and TRBJ2-3; D is unresolved. Trimming took off 5 bases at V and 1 base at J, with 7 bases between the two ends. The CDR3 consists of 13 residues. From germline, CDR1 is LNHDA and CDR2 SQIVND (reference sequence). The CDR3 loop reads CASSPGRTDTQYF. The CDR3 nucleotides read TGTGCCAGTAGTCCTGGGCGCACAGATACGCAGTATTTT.

The chain couples TRBV7-2 to TRBJ2-2, with unresolved D. Deletions cut 3 bases from V and 0 bases from J, with 5 bases between. CDR1 is SGHTA and CDR2 is FQGNSA in the germline V gene. CDR3 length: 14 amino acids. The CDR3 bases are TGTGCCAGCAGCTTCAGTACGAACACCGGGGAGCTGTTTTTT. Encoded protein: CASSFSTNTGELFF.

The rearrangement links TRBV4-3 to TRBJ2-7; 10 nucleotides agree with TRBD1. V gave up 3 bases and J gave up 2 bases; unmatched junction bases: 4. This CDR3 region has 15 residues. The V gene's germline CDR1 is LGHNA and CDR2 YSLEER. The CDR3 here is CASSQRQGATYEQYF. DNA for the CDR3: TGCGCCAGCAGCCAGAGACAGGGGGCCACCTACGAGCAGTACTTC.

This clone was counted a single time. CDR3 amino acids: CASSSSGTDTQYF. The CDR3 DNA sequence: TGTGCCAGCAGTTCTAGCGGCACAGATACGCAGTATTTT. The rearrangement uses TRBV12-3 or TRBV12-4 and TRBJ2-3; weak D call: TRBD2 (6 bases). The CDR3 is 13 amino acids. Trimming shortened V by 4 bases and J by 1 base, and 6 bases separated the two germline ends.

The chain uses TRBV30 and TRBJ2-5, with a tentative D call TRBD1 (5 bases). The CDR3 totals 13 residues. CDR1 is GTSNPN and CDR2 is SVGIG in the germline V gene (reference sequence). V was pared by 7 bases and J by 5 bases, with 17 bases between. CDR3 region: CAYTRQPWETQYF. The CDR3 DNA is TGTGCCTACACCCGACAGCCGTGGGAGACCCAGTACTTC.

This clone was counted a few times. The chain has TRBV7-8 and TRBJ1-5; 9 positions match TRBD1. The CDR3 is 15 residues long. Germline V gene lookup returns CDR1 SGHVS and CDR2 FQNEAQ. V dropped 5 bases and J dropped 4; count of bases not matched to a gene: 6. CDR3 nucleotides: TGTGCCAGCAGCCGTACCGGGACAGGGAATCAGCCCCAGCATTTT. Encoded protein: CASSRTGTGNQPQHF. Full variable domain (missing parts from reference TRBV7-8 and TRBJ1-5): GAGVSQSPRYKVAKRGQDVALRCDPISGHVSLFWYQQALGQGPEFLTYFQNEAQLDKSGLPSDRFFAERPEGSVSTLKIQRTQQEDSAVYLCASSRTGTGNQPQHFGDGTRLSIL.

Concerning this clone: Compared with germline, one end of the junction differs, possibly owing to a read error. V usage is TRBV5-8 and J usage is TRBJ2-1; D possibly corresponds to TRBD1 (6 bases). This CDR3 has 11 amino acids. Germline CDR1 SGHTS, CDR2 YDEGEE. The CDR3 nucleotides are TGTGCCGGCAGGGGAAGAGGGGAGCAGTTCTTC. It encodes CAGRGRGEQFF.

The chain recombines TRBV5-6 with TRBJ2-2; perhaps TRBD1 as D (6 bases). The V end lost 4 bases, the J end lost 5 bases, and 12 bases lay between the germline ends. The CDR3 runs to 14 residues. Germline V lookup: CDR1 SGHDT, CDR2 YYEEEE. The CDR3 DNA reads as TGTGCCAGCAGCCCGTATACAGGGACCGGGGAGCTGTTTTTT. It specifies CASSPYTGTGELFF.

The V call is TRBV4-3, the J call TRBJ2-3, with 7 positions matching TRBD2. V was clipped by 1 base and J by 2 bases; unmatched bases: 6. CDR1 LGHNA and CDR2 YSLEER come from the germline V gene. The CDR3 extends over 16 amino acids. The CDR3 reads CASSQVGGGPTDTQYF. The CDR3 DNA reads as TGCGCCAGCAGCCAAGTGGGGGGGGGACCCACAGATACGCAGTATTTT.

CDR3 DNA sequence: TGTGCCAGCAGCTCAGCTATAGGACAGGGGGGTGAAAAACTGTTTTTT. Its translation: CASSSAIGQGGEKLFF. V usage is TRBV7-2 and J usage is TRBJ1-4, with TRBD1 identical over 10 bases. Germline CDR1 is SGHTA and CDR2 is FQGNSA. This CDR3 spans 16 amino acids. V was clipped by 4 bases and J by 7 bases; unmatched bases: 9. The variable domain in full, completed from reference TRBV7-2 and TRBJ1-4, reads GAGVSQSPSNKVTEKGKDVELRCDPISGHTALYWYRQSLGQGLEFLIYFQGNSAPDKSGLPSDRFSAERTGGSVSTLTIQRTQQEDSAVYLCASSSAIGQGGEKLFFGSGTQLSVL.

The V call is TRBV2, the J call TRBJ2-5, with D possibly TRBD2 on 5 matching bases. This CDR3 is built from 14 residues. Trimming removed 2 bases at V and 5 bases at J, with 12 bases between. CDR1 SNHLY and CDR2 FYNNEI come from the germline V gene. DNA of the CDR3: TGTGCCAGCAGTGAATGGCGTTCGGGGGAGACCCAGTACTTC. Amino acid sequence: CASSEWRSGETQYF.